These 12 T cell receptor beta chains share one sample of origin, sequenced in a study of regulatory T cells in long-lasting Graves disease. Documented time point: newly diagnosed GD, antithyroid drugs for less than 3 months. The TCR library was prepared using RNA isolated from PBMCs. Libraries of TCR beta came from iRepertoire HTBI primers plus Arm-PCR of CDR3 regions. TCRdb called the multiplex PCR reads again in MiXCR, with one record for every CDR3 protein. The table lists around 250,000 distinct CDR3 sequences, around 19% of them singletons. This same sample was also taken into another study, of T cells in Graves' hyperthyroidism and ophthalmopathy.

The starting material was peripheral blood mononuclear cells (PBMCs), obtained at new diagnosis, from a patient treated with antithyroid drugs. All receptors come from a woman aged 25 to 39 with Graves disease.

This clonotype occurred many times. V gene TRBV2 combines with J gene TRBJ2-5; D perhaps matches TRBD1 (5 bases). The CDR3 consists of 14 residues. The V gene lost 1 base and the J gene lost 2 bases, with 8 bases spanning the gap. The germline V gene encodes CDR1 SNHLY and CDR2 FYNNEI. The CDR3 DNA sequence: TGTGCCAGCAGTGAAGGACAGCTACAAGAGACCCAGTACTTC. Its protein is CASSEGQLQETQYF. The whole variable domain, remainder taken from reference TRBV2 and TRBJ2-5, is EPEVTQTPSHQVTQMGQEVILRCVPISNHLYFYWYRQILGQKVEFLVSFYNNEISEKSEIFDDQFSVERPDGSNFTLKIRSTKLEDSAMYFCASSEGQLQETQYFGPGTRLLVL.

Details on this clonotype: Since a far larger clone is one base different, this is likely a read error. V is TRBV7-9 and J is TRBJ2-1; D is uncertain. The CDR3 covers 14 residues. V was cut by 1 base and J by 10 bases, with 14 bases left in between. The germline V gene encodes CDR1 SEHNR and CDR2 FQNEAQ (reference sequence). CDR3 DNA: TGTGCCAGCAGCTTAGGCAGCGCAAACTACGAGCAGTTCTTC. This codes for CASSLGSANYEQFF.

There are many counts of this clonotype. In DNA, the CDR3 is TGTGCCAGCAGCGGGGAGGGGCGTAAAAACTATGGCTACACCTTC. Protein product: CASSGEGRKNYGYTF. The chain recombines TRBV9 with TRBJ1-2, with TRBD1 as a possible D gene (5 bases). The V end was cut by 3 bases, the J end by 2 bases, with 14 bases between. The CDR3 totals 15 residues. In germline, CDR1 is SGDLS, CDR2 YYNGEE.

This clonotype was recorded at least ten times. The gene calls are TRBV5-4 and TRBJ2-5, with D tentatively TRBD1 (5 bases). The ends were cut back, 4 bases at V and 3 bases at J, with 13 bases in the middle. CDR3 length equals 14 residues. Germline CDR1 SGHNT, CDR2 YYREEE (reference sequence). CDR3 amino acids: CASSVMTAKETQYF. CDR3 bases: TGTGCCAGCAGCGTGATGACAGCCAAAGAGACCCAGTACTTC.

This clonotype was found many times. The J gene is TRBJ1-1, the V gene TRBV3-1; no definite D call. Trimming pared 7 bases from V and 6 bases from J, leaving 15 bases between. Germline loops: CDR1 LGHDT, CDR2 YNNKEL (reference sequence). The CDR3 sequence is 13 residues long. CDR3: CASIGKAVPEAFF. The CDR3 nucleotides are TGTGCCAGCATCGGAAAGGCAGTGCCTGAAGCTTTCTTT.

Note on this clonotype: A far larger clone is off by one base, so a read error is likely. In DNA, the CDR3 is TGTGCCAGCAGCTTAGGCGGTCGTGGCGTGGAGTTCTTC. Amino acids: CASSLGGRGVEFF. The chain couples TRBV7-2 to TRBJ2-1; D is unclear. The length of the CDR3 is 13 residues. With 1 base removed from V and 14 bases from J, the gap between germline ends came to 15 bases. The germline V gene encodes CDR1 SGHTA and CDR2 FQGNSA.

In this sample, this clonotype turned up once. A single base is all that separates this from a far larger clone, so a read error is likely. The CDR3 loop is CASSLSVSTEAFF. CDR3 coding DNA: TGTGCCAGCAGCTTAAGCGTGAGCACTGAAGCTTTCTTT. The chain links TRBV7-9 to TRBJ1-1; D remains ambiguous. The CDR3 sequence is 13 residues long. CDR1 is SEHNR, CDR2 FQNEAQ, per germline (reference sequence). Trimming stripped 2 bases from V and 4 bases from J, with 8 bases between.

This clonotype was counted ten times or more. The chain has TRBV2 and TRBJ2-3; TRBD1 or TRBD2 may be the D gene (5 bases each). This CDR3 contains 14 residues. Germline CDR1 SNHLY, CDR2 FYNNEI. Trimming pared 6 bases from V and 6 bases from J, leaving 16 bases between. The CDR3 coding sequence is TGTGCCAGCAGAGCCGGGACGCAGTTGGATACGCAGTATTTT. Translated: CASRAGTQLDTQYF.

This clonotype was detected a few times. A clone one base away is much larger, so this may be a read error. The chain recombines TRBV11-3 with TRBJ2-1, with D perhaps matching TRBD2 (7 bases). V was pared by 4 bases and J by 7 bases, with 20 bases between. Germline V gene lookup returns CDR1 SGHNT and CDR2 YENEEA. The CDR3 is 16 residues long. CDR3 loop: CASSSGGNRGANEQFF. The DNA of the CDR3 is TGTGCCAGCAGCTCGGGAGGAAACCGGGGGGCGAATGAGCAGTTCTTC.

This clonotype was detected a few times. A much bigger clone sits one base away, suggesting this may be a read error. The V and J genes are TRBV20-1 and TRBJ1-4; TRBD1 agrees at 7 bases. CDR3 length: 13 residues. The germline gives CDR1 DFQATT, CDR2 SNEGSKA (reference sequence). For the CDR3, the DNA is TGCAGTGCCGAGAGGGGGCATTCGGAAAAACTGTCTTTT. It yields the protein CSAERGHSEKLSF.

This clonotype was counted only a few times. The chain recombines TRBV12-3 or TRBV12-4 with TRBJ1-2, with 7 bases fitting TRBD1. V lost 5 bases to trimming and J lost 8 bases; unmatched junction nucleotides: 5. The CDR3 loop spans 12 amino acids. The CDR3 bases are TGTGCCAGCAGTCTCTACAGGGGCGGCTACACCTTC. As protein: CASSLYRGGYTF.

This clonotype was seen ten or more times. The chain employs TRBV7-9 and TRBJ1-3; D call uncertain. V shed 8 bases and J shed 4 bases, with 18 bases lying between them. Germline V gene data show CDR1 as SEHNR and CDR2 as FQNEAQ (reference sequence). This CDR3 has 15 residues. The CDR3 is CASRGDGMRGNTIYF. The CDR3 DNA reads as TGTGCCAGCCGCGGAGACGGCATGAGGGGAAACACCATATATTTT.